This TCR beta chain was observed in a study of cytomegalovirus exposure and HLA in healthy donors. CDR1 and CDR2 from the germline V gene are SGHTA and FQGNSA. The CDR3 is made up of 16 amino acids. V dropped 5 bases and J dropped 7; count of bases not matched to a gene: 10. Findings of the study overall: The records held CMV serostatus as the only immune exposure information.

The primer mix had 60 Vbeta and 13 Jbeta primers. The method was immunoSEQ multiplex PCR; TCRdb's version includes in-frame clones alone and lacks a portion of them. The table includes tens of thousands of clones, around 75% detected once. As regards this clone: Its antigen is currently unknown.

This receptor was identified in a woman between 25 and 40 years old in good health and CMV-seropositive. The chain joins TRBV7-2 to TRBJ2-2; 10 nucleotides match TRBD1. The sequenced sample consisted of PBMCs. The CDR3, as DNA: TGTGCCAGCAGCCATAGACAGGGGGCGCTTCACGGGGAGCTGTTTTTT. Translated: CASSHRQGALHGELFF.